A single sample is the source of the 26 T cell receptor beta chains below, sequenced in a study of T-cell reconstitution after alpha-beta-depleted transplantation in children. The library targeted TCRbeta and was prepared with unique molecular identifiers. From the PCR reads, TCRdb called clonotypes with MiXCR, one entry per CDR3 protein. The data hold 700,000 to 950,000 distinct CDR3 sequences, with under 20% observed a single time. Sample: PBMCs, mostly from graft donor cells, taken 360 days after TCRalphabeta/CD19-depleted stem cell transplant. The receptors were gathered from a male patient between 10 and 17 years old who had a stem cell transplant for acute lymphoblastic leukemia, so the T cells may come from the graft donor.

This clonotype was recorded many times. The gene calls are TRBV29-1 and TRBJ2-1; D might be TRBD1 (6 bases). The length of the CDR3 is 16 residues. Trimming pared 0 bases from V and 9 bases from J, leaving 21 bases between. Germline V CDR1 and CDR2: SQVTM, ANQGSEA. CDR3 sequence: CSVEELRDTSLGEQFF. Here the CDR3 DNA reads TGCAGCGTTGAAGAGCTCCGGGACACGTCGCTCGGTGAGCAGTTCTTC.

This chain joins TRBV27 and TRBJ2-4; D is ambiguous. The CDR3 contains 15 residues. Germline V CDR1 and CDR2: MNHEY, SMNVEV (reference sequence). Trimming left V 5 bases short and J 0 bases short, with 11 bases between. CDR3 coding DNA: TGTGCCAGCAGTCCCCACGGCCTAGCCAAAAACATTCAGTACTTC. Protein product: CASSPHGLAKNIQYF.

The CDR3 is CSARLALGTDTQYF. CDR3 nucleotide sequence: TGCAGTGCTAGACTAGCGTTGGGCACAGATACGCAGTATTTT. The chain is built from TRBV20-1 and TRBJ2-3; TRBD2 is a possible D gene (6 bases). Germline CDR1 DFQATT, CDR2 SNEGSKA (reference sequence). The germline V and J ends were trimmed by 2 bases and 1 base, with 10 bases remaining between them. CDR3 length equals 14 residues.

The V and J genes are TRBV5-1 and TRBJ2-3; 8 bases match TRBD1. The CDR3 spans 16 residues. Germline V gene sequence: CDR1 SGHRS, CDR2 YFSETQ. V lost 4 bases and J lost 3; bases outside the gene matches: 10. The CDR3 loop is CASSPAGTGYTDTQYF. In DNA, the CDR3 is TGCGCCAGCAGCCCGGCCGGGACAGGTTATACAGATACGCAGTATTTT. The variable domain in full, completed from reference TRBV5-1 and TRBJ2-3, reads KAGVTQTPRYLIKTRGQQVTLSCSPISGHRSVSWYQQTPGQGLQFLFEYFSETQRNKGNFPGRFSGRQFSNSRSEMNVSTLELGDSALYLCASSPAGTGYTDTQYFGPGTRLTVL.

The chain links TRBV15 to TRBJ1-1, with no clear D. Germline V gene data show CDR1 as LNHNV and CDR2 as YYDKDF (reference sequence). The CDR3 is 13 residues long. The V end lost 11 bases, the J end lost 3 bases, and 16 bases lay between the germline ends. The CDR3 loop is CAVQRTEDTEAFF. The CDR3 DNA sequence: TGTGCCGTGCAACGGACGGAGGACACTGAAGCTTTCTTT.

Only a few counts were recorded for this clonotype. This sequence joins TRBV7-3 and TRBJ2-7; TRBD2 might be the D (6 bases). CDR1 is SGHTA, CDR2 FQGTGA, per germline. V was clipped by 1 base and J by 9 bases, with 13 bases between them. This CDR3 has 13 residues. CDR3 in amino acids: CASSLRLDTGQYF. The DNA of the CDR3 is TGTGCCAGCAGCTTAAGACTAGACACCGGGCAGTACTTC.

Only a few counts were recorded for this clonotype. The V and J genes are TRBV7-2 and TRBJ2-7, with TRBD2 matching 7 bases. Germline CDR1 and CDR2: SGHTA and FQGNSA. The V and J ends lost 7 bases and 5 bases, in that order; junction bases with no gene match: 11. CDR3 length equals 14 residues. DNA for the CDR3: TGTGCCAGCATGAGACTAGCTATTTTCCACGAGCAGTACTTC. Residues: CASMRLAIFHEQYF.

The genes are TRBV5-1 and TRBJ2-3, with 10 positions matching TRBD2. The junction had 9 bases not matched to a gene; V was cut back by 5 bases and J by 3 bases. Germline V gene sequence: CDR1 SGHRS, CDR2 YFSETQ. The CDR3 is made up of 16 amino acids. CDR3 residues: CASRPYPLAGTDTQYF. The CDR3 DNA reads TGCGCCAGCAGGCCATACCCACTAGCGGGAACAGATACGCAGTATTTT.

This clonotype was detected only a few times. The chain combines TRBV21-1 with TRBJ2-5; TRBD1 is taken as the D call from the table, unchecked against the DNA. TRBV21-1 is a pseudogene segment. The CDR3 has 14 amino acids. The CDR3: CASSKATGTKTQYF. CDR3 DNA: TGTGCCAGCAGCAAAGCGACAGGGACGAAGACCCAGTACTTC.

This chain uses TRBV27 with TRBJ2-5, with 9 positions matching TRBD2. Per germline, CDR1 MNHEY and CDR2 SMNVEV (reference sequence). This CDR3 is built from 16 residues. Trimming cost V 2 bases and J 4 bases; bases outside gene matches: 8. The CDR3 DNA reads TGTGCCAGCAGTTTAGATCGGCTAGCGGGGCGAGAGACCCAGTACTTC. Protein product: CASSLDRLAGRETQYF.

The chain links TRBV19 to TRBJ2-2; weak D call: TRBD1 (6 bases). The CDR3 consists of 16 residues. Germline CDR1 and CDR2: LNHDA and SQIVND (reference sequence). The V and J ends lost 6 bases and 0 bases respectively, with 14 bases between them. The CDR3 here is CASRDRPTANTGELFF. CDR3 DNA: TGTGCCAGTAGGGACAGACCAACCGCGAACACCGGGGAGCTGTTTTTT.

V usage is TRBV18 and J usage is TRBJ2-7, with D maybe TRBD2 (7 bases). The V gene's germline CDR1 is KGHSH and CDR2 LQKENI. Trimming pared 0 bases from V and 2 bases from J, leaving 14 bases between. The CDR3 length is 16 residues. The CDR3 DNA follows: TGTGCCAGCTCACCACCGAGGGGGAGGGCCCCCTACGAGCAGTACTTC. Amino acid sequence: CASSPPRGRAPYEQYF.

In its sample, this clonotype was seen a few times. This sequence joins TRBV12-3 or TRBV12-4 and TRBJ2-3; 8 positions match TRBD2. The CDR3 sequence is 17 residues long. With 2 bases clipped from V and 0 bases from J, the junction kept 7 bases outside the gene matches. The CDR3 is CASSLLPPSGSTDTQYF. The DNA for the CDR3 is TGTGCCAGCAGTTTACTCCCCCCTAGCGGGAGCACAGATACGCAGTATTTT.

At least ten counts were recorded for this clonotype. This chain links TRBV15 with TRBJ2-2, with 12 nucleotides matching TRBD2. Trimming at V came to 0 bases and at J to 6 bases, leaving 5 bases not matched to a gene. The V gene's germline CDR1 is LNHNV and CDR2 YYDKDF (reference sequence). The CDR3 spans 17 residues. The CDR3 coding sequence is TGTGCCACCAGCAGAGATGAACTAGCGGGAGGTCCCGGGGAGCTGTTTTTT. Translating gives CATSRDELAGGPGELFF. Full variable domain (missing parts from reference TRBV15 and TRBJ2-2): DAMVIQNPRYQVTQFGKPVTLSCSQTLNHNVMYWYQQKSSQAPKLLFHYYDKDFNNEADTPDNFQSRRPNTSFCFLDIRSPGLGDTAMYLCATSRDELAGGPGELFFGEGSRLTVL.

This clonotype was found many times. V gene TRBV5-1 combines with J gene TRBJ2-1; the match to TRBD1 covers 10 bases. This CDR3 spans 16 amino acids. Per germline, CDR1 SGHRS and CDR2 YFSETQ. Trimming cost V 2 bases and J 8 bases; bases outside gene matches: 10. Here the CDR3 DNA reads TGCGCCAGCAGCTTCAACGACAGGGGGCCAAGGGATGAGCAGTTCTTC. As protein: CASSFNDRGPRDEQFF. Full variable domain (missing parts from reference TRBV5-1 and TRBJ2-1): KAGVTQTPRYLIKTRGQQVTLSCSPISGHRSVSWYQQTPGQGLQFLFEYFSETQRNKGNFPGRFSGRQFSNSRSEMNVSTLELGDSALYLCASSFNDRGPRDEQFFGPGTRLTVL.

The rearrangement links TRBV10-1 to TRBJ1-1; D unclear. Trimming shortened V by 6 bases and J by 1 base, and 18 bases separated the two germline ends. Per germline, CDR1 WNHNN and CDR2 SYGVQD (reference sequence). The length of the CDR3 is 16 residues. The CDR3 sequence is CASSHGSFPWNTEAFF. DNA for the CDR3: TGCGCCAGCAGCCATGGGTCTTTCCCCTGGAACACTGAAGCTTTCTTT.

The J gene is TRBJ2-1, the V gene TRBV6-4; D may be TRBD1 (6 bases). The germline V gene has CDR1 MRHNA and CDR2 SNTAGT. The CDR3 is made up of 12 amino acids. Trimming pared 5 bases from V and 12 bases from J, leaving 14 bases between. The CDR3 DNA reads as TGTGCCAGCAGTTCGGGGACACACGGGCAGTTCTTC. Protein product: CASSSGTHGQFF.

This clonotype was seen more than once but under ten times. The gene calls are TRBV3-1 and TRBJ1-5; tentatively, D is TRBD1 (5 bases). This CDR3 spans 13 amino acids. Germline-derived CDR1 and CDR2 are LGHDT and YNNKEL (reference sequence). Between the trimmed V and J ends, which lost 0 bases and 8 bases, there was a span of 8 bases. CDR3: CASSQDWGKPQHF. CDR3 sequence (DNA): TGTGCCAGCAGCCAAGATTGGGGGAAGCCCCAGCATTTT.

This chain joins TRBV2 and TRBJ2-1, with TRBD2 matching over 12 bases. Germline V lookup: CDR1 SNHLY, CDR2 FYNNEI. There are 15 residues in the CDR3. V dropped 7 bases and J dropped 6; count of bases not matched to a gene: 7. The CDR3 loop reads CASNRLAGVRNEQFF. The CDR3 DNA sequence: TGTGCCAGCAATCGACTAGCGGGAGTTCGCAATGAGCAGTTCTTC.

This clonotype appeared many times. The gene calls are TRBV5-1 and TRBJ2-7; D is unclear. V lost 4 bases to trimming and J lost 0 bases, with 17 bases between them. This CDR3 region has 16 residues. Germline V lookup: CDR1 SGHRS, CDR2 YFSETQ. The CDR3 coding sequence is TGCGCCAGCAGCCCGGCCGGAGCGACATACTCCTACGAGCAGTACTTC. Translation gives CASSPAGATYSYEQYF.

This clonotype was counted at least ten times. V is TRBV6-5 and J is TRBJ1-1; D perhaps matches TRBD1 (6 bases). Per the germline V gene, CDR1 is MNHEY and CDR2 is SVGAGI. Trimming removed 2 bases at V and 8 bases at J, with 9 bases between. The CDR3 runs to 12 residues. CDR3 nucleotide sequence: TGTGCCAGCAGTTACGCAGGGGCGGAAGCTTTCTTT. It specifies CASSYAGAEAFF.

The chain has TRBV9 and TRBJ2-1, with 13 bases identical to TRBD2. V shed 3 bases and J 4 bases; nucleotides not matched to a gene: 4. This CDR3 has 16 amino acids. Germline V gene lookup returns CDR1 SGDLS and CDR2 YYNGEE. The CDR3 DNA sequence: TGTGCCAGCAGCGCGCCGGGACTAGCGGGATACAATGAGCAGTTCTTC. It specifies CASSAPGLAGYNEQFF. Drawing the rest from reference TRBV9 and TRBJ2-1, the complete variable domain is DSGVTQTPKHLITATGQRVTLRCSPRSGDLSVYWYQQSLDQGLQFLIQYYNGEERAKGNILERFSAQQFPDLHSELNLSSLELGDSALYFCASSAPGLAGYNEQFFGPGTRLTVL.

This clonotype was counted many times. This chain links TRBV27 with TRBJ1-1; D is perhaps TRBD1 (5 bases). This CDR3 is built from 14 residues. Trimming left V 4 bases short and J 2 bases short, with 11 bases between. Germline V gives CDR1 MNHEY, CDR2 SMNVEV (reference sequence). The CDR3 is CASSSPGPNTEAFF. CDR3 nucleotide sequence: TGTGCCAGCAGTTCACCGGGGCCCAACACTGAAGCTTTCTTT.

The rearrangement joins TRBV21-1 to TRBJ2-4; TRBD2, as called in the table, went unchecked against the DNA. TRBV21-1 is given as a pseudogene. CDR3 size: 15 residues. CDR3 coding DNA: TGTGCCAGCAGAGTGCTAGCGGGAGCCAAAAACATTCAGTACTTC. Its protein product is CASRVLAGAKNIQYF.

The V gene is TRBV24-1, the J gene TRBJ2-1, with 14 bases aligning to TRBD2. J gave up 0 bases and V 7 bases, and 10 bases lay outside the gene matches. This CDR3 contains 19 residues. Germline values: CDR1 KGHDR, CDR2 SFDVKD. The CDR3 loop is CATRPTGTSGGSSYNEQFF. Here the CDR3 DNA reads TGTGCCACCAGGCCGACCGGGACTAGCGGGGGAAGCTCCTACAATGAGCAGTTCTTC.

This clonotype showed up just a few times. The chain has TRBV15 and TRBJ2-1; 7 bases align to TRBD2. With V trimmed by 5 bases and J by 0 bases, 7 bases remained unmatched. Germline lookup yields CDR1 LNHNV and CDR2 YYDKDF (reference sequence). This CDR3 spans 16 amino acids. CDR3 residues: CATSGRASGSYNEQFF. The DNA for the CDR3 is TGTGCCACCAGCGGGAGGGCCTCGGGCTCCTACAATGAGCAGTTCTTC.